The 2 T cell receptor beta chains below all came from one sample that was sequenced in a study of blood T cells in healthy people across ages. A J-beta primer mix and a sample-barcoded 5' primer were used in a second PCR of roughly 6 to 11 cycles. TCRdb redid the calling of the 5' RACE reads with MiXCR, one entry per CDR3 protein. The sample records roughly 1,500,000 distinct CDR3 sequences, 34% being singletons. The sequenced sample consisted of blood. The source is a woman aged 25-40 years in good health.

DNA for the CDR3: TGCAGTGCTAGTATCGGGTTCACATTTTCAGATACGCAGTATTTT. As protein: CSASIGFTFSDTQYF. The chain is built from TRBV20-1 and TRBJ2-3; D call uncertain. CDR1 and CDR2 from the germline V gene are DFQATT and SNEGSKA (reference sequence). The CDR3 covers 15 residues. Trimming took off 3 bases at V and 4 bases at J, with 17 bases between the two ends.

The rearrangement uses TRBV29-1 and TRBJ2-2; 8 bases are a match to TRBD2. The CDR3 length is 15 residues. Per germline, CDR1 SQVTM and CDR2 ANQGSEA. V was pared by 4 bases and J by 4 bases, with 8 bases of the junction left unmatched. CDR3 loop: CSVASAGALTGELFF. The CDR3 nucleotides are TGCAGCGTTGCCTCAGCGGGAGCCCTCACCGGGGAGCTGTTTTTT.